A single sample is the source of the 28 T cell receptor beta chains below, sequenced in a study of cytomegalovirus exposure and HLA in healthy donors (dated by TCRdb to about 2017). The library relied on the immunoSEQ multiplex PCR assay. TCRdb holds this immuneACCESS table with in-frame rearrangements only. Some clones are missing; in checked studies, unresolved V genes explain under half, and the rest has no known cause. The table for this sample lists about 150,000 clones; 85% to 90% of them were counted only once. Of the sample, around 3.2% falls within the top ten clones. Specimen: PBMCs. These receptors all come from a woman between 18 and 29 years old in good health and CMV-seropositive.

A note on this clone: Other DNA sequences from this sample encode an identical CDR3 as well. The chain joins TRBV7-9 to TRBJ2-5, with 8 positions matching TRBD1. Per germline, CDR1 SEHNR and CDR2 FQNEAQ (reference sequence). The CDR3 consists of 14 residues. The trim removed 1 base at V and 5 bases at J, leaving 3 bases unmatched. This CDR3 reads CASSLVGTGETQYF. CDR3 DNA sequence: TGTGCCAGCAGCTTAGTTGGGACAGGCGAGACCCAGTACTTC.

The V gene is TRBV6-5, the J gene TRBJ2-7; TRBD2 aligns across 9 bases. Losses at the gene ends were 6 bases for V and 4 bases for J; bases not matched to a gene: 7. The CDR3 runs to 14 residues. Per the germline V gene, CDR1 is MNHEY and CDR2 is SVGAGI. CDR3 DNA: TGTGCCAGCAGAGGTAGCGGGAGAGTTTACGAGCAGTACTTC. Amino acids: CASRGSGRVYEQYF.

V and J are TRBV4-1 and TRBJ2-7; 10 bases fit TRBD1. V gave up 3 bases and J gave up 2 bases; unmatched junction bases: 7. Per germline, CDR1 MGHRA and CDR2 YSYEKL. This CDR3 has 16 amino acids. Here the CDR3 reads CASSQEGGTGAYEQYF. Here the CDR3 DNA reads TGCGCCAGCAGCCAGGAGGGCGGGACAGGGGCCTACGAGCAGTACTTC.

The rearrangement joins TRBV19 to TRBJ1-4; D may be TRBD1 (6 bases). Germline assignment: CDR1 LNHDA and CDR2 SQIVND (reference sequence). The CDR3 has 16 residues. Trimming left V 3 bases short and J 0 bases short, with 11 bases between. The CDR3 region has the DNA TGTGCCAGTAGTATCGGGGGGCTTTCAACTAATGAAAAACTGTTTTTT. Its translation: CASSIGGLSTNEKLFF.

The gene calls are TRBV2 and TRBJ2-3; D gene ambiguous. The CDR3 is 13 residues long. Germline CDR1 reads SNHLY; CDR2 reads FYNNEI. Trimming took off 7 bases at V and 4 bases at J, with 12 bases between the two ends. CDR3 loop: CASTGPAADTQYF. CDR3 nucleotide sequence: TGTGCCAGCACTGGCCCCGCGGCAGATACGCAGTATTTT. The variable domain in full, with the rest retrieved from reference TRBV2 and TRBJ2-3, is EPEVTQTPSHQVTQMGQEVILRCVPISNHLYFYWYRQILGQKVEFLVSFYNNEISEKSEIFDDQFSVERPDGSNFTLKIRSTKLEDSAMYFCASTGPAADTQYFGPGTRLTVL.

The V gene is TRBV5-6, the J gene TRBJ2-7, with a weak D call TRBD2 (5 bases). The CDR3 extends over 13 amino acids. The germline V gene encodes CDR1 SGHDT and CDR2 YYEEEE. V lost 7 bases and J lost 5, with 16 bases in between. The CDR3 reads CASSWTGSDEQYF. Here the CDR3 DNA reads TGTGCCAGCTCTTGGACGGGGTCGGACGAGCAGTACTTC.

V and J are TRBV5-1 and TRBJ2-5; the match to TRBD1 covers 8 bases. Losses at the gene ends were 4 bases for V and 2 bases for J; bases not matched to a gene: 13. Germline CDR1 SGHRS, CDR2 YFSETQ. The CDR3 covers 17 residues. The chain's CDR3 is CASSPEAVGTGQETQYF. The CDR3 DNA sequence: TGCGCCAGCAGCCCTGAAGCTGTCGGGACAGGTCAAGAGACCCAGTACTTC. Supplemented by reference TRBV5-1 and TRBJ2-5, the full variable domain reads KAGVTQTPRYLIKTRGQQVTLSCSPISGHRSVSWYQQTPGQGLQFLFEYFSETQRNKGNFPGRFSGRQFSNSRSEMNVSTLELGDSALYLCASSPEAVGTGQETQYFGPGTRLLVL.

This clone was seen a single time. The genes are TRBV6-1 and TRBJ2-1, with 8 bases matching TRBD2. After removal of 4 bases from V and 6 bases from J, the junction contained 8 bases not matched to a gene. The CDR3 loop spans 15 amino acids. The V gene's germline CDR1 is MNHNS and CDR2 SASEGT. CDR3: CASSGGLARGNEQFF. CDR3 in DNA: TGTGCCAGCAGTGGAGGACTAGCCCGGGGCAATGAGCAGTTCTTC.

The count of this clone is one. The chain combines TRBV25-1 with TRBJ2-5, with D possibly matching TRBD2 (5 bases). CDR1 is MGHDK, CDR2 SYGVNS, per germline. V was shortened by 0 bases and J by 5 bases, with 19 bases between the two germline ends. This CDR3 contains 17 residues. The CDR3 here is CASSEYRGSALGETQYF. The DNA for the CDR3 is TGTGCCAGCAGTGAATATCGGGGTAGCGCCCTTGGGGAGACCCAGTACTTC.

The V and J genes are TRBV6-1 and TRBJ1-1; tentatively, D is TRBD1 (6 bases). Germline lookup yields CDR1 MNHNS and CDR2 SASEGT. CDR3 length: 14 residues. The germline V and J ends were trimmed by 6 bases and 5 bases, with 16 bases remaining between them. This CDR3 reads CASRPAGVLTEAFF. DNA of the CDR3: TGTGCCAGCAGGCCTGCAGGGGTATTGACTGAAGCTTTCTTT.

This clone has just one count. This rearrangement joins TRBV2 to TRBJ2-1; the match to TRBD1 covers 9 bases. In germline, CDR1 is SNHLY, CDR2 FYNNEI. This CDR3 is built from 15 residues. J gave up 2 bases and V 5 bases, and 4 bases lay outside the gene matches. CDR3 amino acids: CASSFDRGTYNEQFF. The CDR3 region has the DNA TGTGCCAGCAGTTTCGACAGGGGGACCTACAATGAGCAGTTCTTC. Full variable domain (rest looked up from reference TRBV2 and TRBJ2-1): EPEVTQTPSHQVTQMGQEVILRCVPISNHLYFYWYRQILGQKVEFLVSFYNNEISEKSEIFDDQFSVERPDGSNFTLKIRSTKLEDSAMYFCASSFDRGTYNEQFFGPGTRLTVL.

The rearrangement uses TRBV15 and TRBJ2-7; 11 bases agree with TRBD2. Trimming removed 6 bases from V and 0 bases from J; junction bases left unmatched: 7. Germline CDR1 and CDR2: LNHNV and YYDKDF (reference sequence). The CDR3 sequence is 16 residues long. The CDR3 sequence: CATSLRLAGNSYEQYF. The CDR3 nucleotides are TGTGCCACCAGTTTAAGACTAGCGGGAAACTCCTACGAGCAGTACTTC. Based on the CDR3 plus reference TRBV15 and TRBJ2-7, the full variable domain is DAMVIQNPRYQVTQFGKPVTLSCSQTLNHNVMYWYQQKSSQAPKLLFHYYDKDFNNEADTPDNFQSRRPNTSFCFLDIRSPGLGDTAMYLCATSLRLAGNSYEQYFGPGTRLTVT.

The chain employs TRBV19 and TRBJ2-7; TRBD1 matches at 8 bases. The CDR3 spans 14 residues. V lost 7 bases to trimming and J lost 1 base; unmatched junction nucleotides: 6. Germline CDR1 reads LNHDA; CDR2 reads SQIVND (reference sequence). The chain's CDR3 is CASKETGASYEQYF. The DNA for the CDR3 is TGTGCCAGTAAGGAGACAGGGGCTTCCTACGAGCAGTACTTC. The complete variable domain, with remaining parts taken from reference TRBV19 and TRBJ2-7, reads DGGITQSPKYLFRKEGQNVTLSCEQNLNHDAMYWYRQDPGQGLRLIYYSQIVNDFQKGDIAEGYSVSREKKESFPLTVTSAQKNPTAFYLCASKETGASYEQYFGPGTRLTVT.

The chain is built from TRBV5-6 and TRBJ2-1; possibly TRBD2 for D (5 bases). Trimming shortened V by 0 bases and J by 5 bases, and 15 bases separated the two germline ends. This CDR3 has 16 residues. Germline V gives CDR1 SGHDT, CDR2 YYEEEE. CDR3 amino acids: CASSLGLSSRNNEQFF. CDR3 coding DNA: TGTGCCAGCAGCTTGGGTTTGTCTAGCAGAAACAATGAGCAGTTCTTC.

The chain couples TRBV30 to TRBJ2-3; the match to TRBD1 covers 8 bases. Germline CDR1 is GTSNPN and CDR2 is SVGIG (reference sequence). CDR3 length equals 15 residues. V was clipped by 3 bases and J by 3 bases; unmatched bases: 8. The DNA for the CDR3 is TGTGCCTGGAGCGTGGGACAGGACAAGACAGATACGCAGTATTTT. It yields the protein CAWSVGQDKTDTQYF. Full variable domain (rest looked up from reference TRBV30 and TRBJ2-3): SQTIHQWPATLVQPVGSPLSLECTVEGTSNPNLYWYRQAAGRGLQLLFYSVGIGQISSEVPQNLSASRPQDRQFILSSKKLLLSDSGFYLCAWSVGQDKTDTQYFGPGTRLTVL.

V is TRBV10-3 and J is TRBJ2-7; D gene unclear. The germline V gene encodes CDR1 ENHRY and CDR2 SYGVKD. Trimming stripped 10 bases from V and 0 bases from J, with 10 bases between. The CDR3 extends over 12 amino acids. Here the CDR3 reads CASKSDSYEQYF. The CDR3 DNA reads as TGTGCCAGCAAAAGCGACTCCTACGAGCAGTACTTC.

V and J are TRBV2 and TRBJ2-3, with D tentatively TRBD1 (6 bases). Germline V CDR1 and CDR2: SNHLY, FYNNEI. The CDR3 is made up of 17 amino acids. The germline V and J ends were trimmed by 3 bases and 3 bases, with 19 bases remaining between them. The CDR3 sequence is CASSDSRQEFFTDTQYF. CDR3 DNA sequence: TGTGCCAGCAGTGACAGTAGACAGGAATTCTTTACAGATACGCAGTATTTT.

The genes are TRBV30 and TRBJ1-2; no definite D call. CDR1 is GTSNPN and CDR2 is SVGIG in the germline V gene (reference sequence). Trimming left V 4 bases short and J 7 bases short, with 19 bases between. The CDR3 length is 14 residues. In nucleotides, the CDR3 is TGTGCCTGGAACCTGTTTGAAGGGCGGGGTGGCTACACCTTC. Protein sequence: CAWNLFEGRGGYTF. Together with reference TRBV30 and TRBJ1-2, the CDR3 gives the full variable domain: SQTIHQWPATLVQPVGSPLSLECTVEGTSNPNLYWYRQAAGRGLQLLFYSVGIGQISSEVPQNLSASRPQDRQFILSSKKLLLSDSGFYLCAWNLFEGRGGYTFGSGTRLTVV.

V is TRBV19 and J is TRBJ2-1; tentatively, D is TRBD2 (5 bases). Germline-derived CDR1 and CDR2 are LNHDA and SQIVND (reference sequence). The V and J ends lost 3 bases and 0 bases respectively, with 12 bases between them. The CDR3 has 16 residues. In nucleotides, the CDR3 is TGTGCCAGTAGTATTACGGAAGGGAGCTCCTACAATGAGCAGTTCTTC. Its protein product is CASSITEGSSYNEQFF.

This rearrangement joins TRBV9 to TRBJ2-1; TRBD1 aligns across 10 bases. The germline gives CDR1 SGDLS, CDR2 YYNGEE. Losses at the gene ends were 4 bases for V and 4 bases for J; bases not matched to a gene: 8. This CDR3 has 16 amino acids. CDR3 in DNA: TGTGCCAGCAGCCCCCGACAGGGGGCGGGGTACAATGAGCAGTTCTTC. This codes for CASSPRQGAGYNEQFF.

The DNA for the CDR3 is TGTGCCAGCAGCTATACGGACACCCTTAATGAAAAACTGTTTTTT. Translated: CASSYTDTLNEKLFF. V usage is TRBV6-5 and J usage is TRBJ1-4; perhaps TRBD1 as D (5 bases). Germline V gene data show CDR1 as MNHEY and CDR2 as SVGAGI. Between the trimmed V and J ends, which lost 6 bases and 4 bases, there was a span of 15 bases. This CDR3 region has 15 residues.

The CDR3, as DNA: TGCAGCGTTGTGACTAGCGGGTGGCAAGAGACCCAGTACTTC. This sequence encodes CSVVTSGWQETQYF. The V gene is TRBV29-1, the J gene TRBJ2-5; TRBD2 matches at 10 bases. V trimming: 4 bases; J trimming: 2 bases; junction bases outside the gene matches: 4. From germline, CDR1 is SQVTM and CDR2 ANQGSEA. The CDR3 runs 14 residues.

The J gene is TRBJ2-3, the V gene TRBV4-3; 12 bases fit TRBD2. J gave up 5 bases and V 4 bases, and 10 bases lay outside the gene matches. The CDR3 runs 17 residues. Germline values: CDR1 LGHNA, CDR2 YSLEER. The CDR3 loop is CASSPRLAGVSGDTQYF. CDR3 sequence (DNA): TGCGCCAGCAGCCCTAGACTAGCGGGAGTGAGCGGAGATACGCAGTATTTT.

The chain combines TRBV25-1 with TRBJ2-3; a possible D gene is TRBD2 (6 bases). This CDR3 contains 15 residues. Germline loops: CDR1 MGHDK, CDR2 SYGVNS. Trimming took 3 bases from V and 2 from J, leaving 12 bases between them. CDR3 DNA: TGTGCCAGCAGTGATAGCGGAGCCACCACAGATACGCAGTATTTT. Its translation is CASSDSGATTDTQYF.

V usage is TRBV30 and J usage is TRBJ1-1; TRBD1 matches 9 bases. CDR1 and CDR2 from the germline V gene are GTSNPN and SVGIG (reference sequence). There are 13 residues in the CDR3. Germline trimming cut 3 bases from V and 6 bases from J; bases unmatched to any gene: 5. For the CDR3, the DNA is TGTGCCTGGAGGATGGACAGGGGTTCTGAAGCTTTCTTT. Translated, it gives CAWRMDRGSEAFF.

The rearrangement uses TRBV5-1 and TRBJ2-6; 10 bases map to TRBD1. The CDR3 has 17 amino acids. Germline CDR1 is SGHRS and CDR2 is YFSETQ. Trimming removed 3 bases from V and 2 bases from J; junction bases left unmatched: 5. The CDR3 is CASSWGQGYAGANVLTF. CDR3 sequence (DNA): TGCGCCAGCAGCTGGGGACAGGGGTACGCTGGGGCCAACGTCCTGACTTTC.

The chain couples TRBV15 to TRBJ1-1; D might be TRBD1 (5 bases). The V end was cut by 0 bases, the J end by 2 bases, with 13 bases between. Germline V gene sequence: CDR1 LNHNV, CDR2 YYDKDF (reference sequence). The CDR3 has 16 amino acids. The CDR3 nucleotides are TGTGCCACCAGCAGAGACCGGGGGAAACTTAACACTGAAGCTTTCTTT. This gives the protein CATSRDRGKLNTEAFF.

The chain has TRBV6-6 and TRBJ1-4; TRBD1 matches 10 bases. Looked up from germline, CDR1 is MNHNY and CDR2 is SVGAGI (reference sequence). V dropped 2 bases and J dropped 4; count of bases not matched to a gene: 1. The CDR3 runs 15 residues. CDR3 nucleotides: TGTGCCAGCAGTTACAGGGACAGGGGTAATGAAAAACTGTTTTTT. Encoded protein: CASSYRDRGNEKLFF.